Listed below are T cell receptor beta chains from one sample, sequenced in a study of response to subunit inactivated influenza vaccine. Each CDR3 protein is one row after TCRdb ran MiXCR on the RT-PCR reads. The data hold about 160,000 distinct CDR3 sequences, with about a tenth observed a single time. The sequencing used non-naive T cells sorted from PBMCs, collected 40 to 50 days after vaccination. These receptors originate from a man between 45 and 60 years old who received an inactivated influenza vaccine. Both conserved end residues are part of each CDR3. The D gene is left open where the match is weak. Clone size is not always given. Where it is, it says once, few, many or a class for expanded clones.

few	TRBV20-1	.	TRBJ2-2	CSASGGGPNTGELFF	TGCAGTGCTAGTGGTGGGGGACCGAACACCGGGGAGCTGTTTTTT
.	TRBV5-6	TRBD1	TRBJ2-1	CASSKLDRAGDEQFF	TGTGCCAGCAGCAAACTAGACAGGGCAGGGGATGAGCAGTTCTTC
.	TRBV6-1	.	TRBJ1-1	CASTRQGGTEAFF	TGTGCCAGCACGAGGCAAGGGGGCACTGAAGCTTTCTTT
.	TRBV7-2	.	TRBJ1-1	CASSSYSGEAFF	TGTGCCAGCAGCTCTTACTCAGGGGAAGCTTTCTTT
few	TRBV12-3/TRBV12-4	.	TRBJ2-3	CASSFWGVGTDTQYF	TGTGCCAGCAGTTTTTGGGGGGTGGGTACAGATACGCAGTATTTT
.	TRBV3-1	.	TRBJ2-7	CASSQGTLYEQYF	TGTGCCAGCAGCCAAGGGACCTTATACGAGCAGTACTTC
many	TRBV15	.	TRBJ1-3	CATKEGTLKAGNTIYF	TGTGCCACCAAAGAGGGGACTTTGAAGGCTGGAAACACCATATATTTT
.	TRBV19	.	TRBJ1-4	CASSRQEEKLFF	TGTGCCAGTAGTAGGCAGGAAGAAAAACTGTTTTTT
.	TRBV2	.	TRBJ1-2	CASSEAGGLLNYGYTF	TGTGCCAGCAGTGAGGCAGGCGGCCTCCTTAACTATGGCTACACCTTC
many	TRBV9	.	TRBJ2-5	CASSVEGTAEETQYF	TGTGCCAGCAGCGTAGAGGGGACGGCGGAAGAGACCCAGTACTTC
few	TRBV20-1	.	TRBJ2-7	CSAPELTAELLTYEQYF	TGCAGTGCTCCGGAATTGACAGCCGAGCTACTTACCTACGAGCAGTACTTC
.	TRBV6-1	.	TRBJ2-5	CASSEDWSPQYF	TGTGCCAGCAGTGAAGATTGGTCCCCCCAGTACTTC
.	TRBV5-6	TRBD2	TRBJ2-2	CASSLDLAGGRDTGELFF	TGTGCCAGCAGCTTGGATTTAGCGGGAGGGAGAGACACCGGGGAGCTGTTTTTT
.	TRBV15	TRBD1	TRBJ2-7	CATSRGQGPYEQYF	TGTGCCACCAGCAGAGGACAGGGCCCCTACGAGCAGTACTTC
.	TRBV30	TRBD2	TRBJ2-5	CAWRLGGGGTQYF	TGTGCCTGGAGATTGGGCGGGGGAGGGACCCAGTACTTC
many	TRBV7-2	.	TRBJ2-1	CASSRGSYNEQFF	TGTGCCAGCAGTCGGGGTTCCTACAATGAGCAGTTCTTC